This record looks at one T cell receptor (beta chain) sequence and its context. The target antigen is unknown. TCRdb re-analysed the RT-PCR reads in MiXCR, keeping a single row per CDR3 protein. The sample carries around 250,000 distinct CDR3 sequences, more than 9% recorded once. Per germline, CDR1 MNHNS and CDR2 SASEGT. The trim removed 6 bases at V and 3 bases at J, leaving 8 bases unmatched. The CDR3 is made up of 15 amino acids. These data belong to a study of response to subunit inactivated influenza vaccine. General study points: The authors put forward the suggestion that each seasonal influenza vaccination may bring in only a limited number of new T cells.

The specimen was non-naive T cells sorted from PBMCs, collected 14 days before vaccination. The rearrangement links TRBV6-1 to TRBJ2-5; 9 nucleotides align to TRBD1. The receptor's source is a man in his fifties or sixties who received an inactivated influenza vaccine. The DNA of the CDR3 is TGTGCCAGCAGCCGGGCGACAGGGGGGAAAGAGACCCAGTACTTC. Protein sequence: CASSRATGGKETQYF.